The 12 T cell receptor beta chains given below trace back to one sample, sequenced in a study of metastatic and nonmetastatic thyroid tumors. TCRdb re-analyzed the PCR reads using MiXCR. The sample includes 8,000 to 10,000 clones, about 20% of them seen just once. No patient received treatment before thyroid surgery. The source material was adjacent normal tissue. These receptors were collected from a female donor with papillary thyroid cancer or a benign thyroid nodule (not recorded which). Some clones in this sample may be carry-over from other donors' samples.

By sample fraction, this clone is medium-sized. The CDR3: CASSFKGQGNTIYF. CDR3 nucleotides: TGTGCCAGCAGTTTTAAAGGACAGGGAAACACCATATATTTT. The chain combines TRBV27 with TRBJ1-3; D is possibly TRBD1 (6 bases). The V end lost 3 bases, the J end lost 4 bases, and 10 bases lay between the germline ends. CDR3 length: 14 amino acids. CDR1 MNHEY and CDR2 SMNVEV come from the germline V gene (reference sequence).

This clone was counted between two and nine times. The same CDR3 can be traced to other DNA sequences in this sample. The chain couples TRBV6-1 to TRBJ1-1; possible D gene TRBD1, 5 bases. The CDR3 runs 14 residues. Germline CDR1 and CDR2: MNHNS and SASEGT. The V and J ends lost 6 bases and 1 base respectively, with 12 bases between them. CDR3 bases: TGTGCCAGCAGAACCCCCGGGGGGAACACTGAAGCTTTCTTT. Protein sequence: CASRTPGGNTEAFF.

This clone has only a few counts. This chain connects TRBV10-3 to TRBJ1-2; 9 nucleotides agree with TRBD1. Unmatched junction bases numbered 8, after V lost 10 bases and J lost 2 bases. The CDR3 covers 14 residues. Germline V gene lookup returns CDR1 ENHRY and CDR2 SYGVKD. CDR3 sequence reads: CATQNGQGNYGYTF. The CDR3 DNA reads as TGTGCCACTCAGAACGGACAGGGGAACTATGGCTACACCTTC.

J is TRBJ2-7 and V is TRBV11-2; D may match TRBD1 or TRBD2 (6 bases each). There are 15 residues in the CDR3. Germline loops: CDR1 SGHAT, CDR2 FQNNGV. CDR3 coding DNA: TGTGGGTGGAGCCCAGGGGACTCAAGCTCCTACGAGCAGTACTTC. It translates to CGWSPGDSSSYEQYF.

This clone appeared many times. J is TRBJ2-3 and V is TRBV7-9; TRBD2 agrees at 14 bases. CDR1 and CDR2 from the germline V gene are SEHNR and FQNEAQ (reference sequence). This CDR3 has 14 amino acids. Here the CDR3 DNA reads TGTGCAGCAGGGGGACTAGCGGGGGCAGATACGCAGTATTTT. Translating gives CAAGGLAGADTQYF.

In this sample, this clone turned up many times. This same CDR3 is encoded by further DNA sequences in the sample. This chain uses TRBV3-1 with TRBJ1-2; perhaps TRBD1 as D (6 bases). V dropped 4 bases and J dropped 2 bases, with 8 bases sitting between them. The CDR3 length is 13 residues. The V gene's germline CDR1 is LGHDT and CDR2 YNNKEL (reference sequence). The CDR3 DNA reads as TGTGCCAGCAGCCGGCAGGGGAACTATGGCTACACCTTC. Translated, it gives CASSRQGNYGYTF.

This clone was seen at least ten times. This chain connects TRBV7-3 to TRBJ2-3; 8 bases agree with TRBD1. This CDR3 is 15 amino acids long. Germline CDR1 is SGHTA and CDR2 is FQGTGA. The V gene end was trimmed by 5 bases and the J gene end by 3 bases; junction bases not matched to a gene: 7. This CDR3 reads CASSRQGLETDTQYF. The CDR3 DNA sequence: TGTGCCAGCAGCCGACAGGGGTTGGAGACAGATACGCAGTATTTT.

This clone is medium-sized within its sample. The rearrangement links TRBV20-1 to TRBJ2-3; D remains ambiguous. The CDR3 is 11 residues long. In germline, CDR1 is DFQATT, CDR2 SNEGSKA (reference sequence). V gave up 3 bases and J gave up 0 bases, with 1 base separating them. CDR3 DNA: TGCAGTGCTAGGAGCACAGATACGCAGTATTTT. It encodes CSARSTDTQYF.

At least ten counts were recorded for this clone. The rearrangement joins TRBV11-2 to TRBJ1-1; no definite D call. Germline values: CDR1 SGHAT, CDR2 FQNNGV. Trimming cost V 7 bases and J 4 bases, with 16 bases left between them. The CDR3 extends over 14 amino acids. CDR3 sequence reads: CASNFPDGITEAFF. CDR3 nucleotides: TGTGCCAGCAACTTCCCCGACGGCATCACTGAAGCTTTCTTT.

The sample holds one count of this clone. Being one base from a much bigger clone, this may be a read error. The chain recombines TRBV7-9 with TRBJ2-7; a possible D gene is TRBD1 (6 bases). In germline, CDR1 is SEHNR, CDR2 FQNEAQ (reference sequence). The CDR3 has 14 residues. This CDR3 is CACSSGTRDHEQYF. The CDR3 DNA is TGTGCCTGCAGCTCCGGGACAAGAGACCACGAGCAGTACTTC.

This clone was recorded many times. CDR3 DNA sequence: TGTGCCAGCAAGCAGGTGGTGGGTAACTATGGCTACACCTTC. Amino acid sequence: CASKQVVGNYGYTF. The chain has TRBV2 and TRBJ1-2; D is unclear. CDR3 size: 14 residues. In germline, CDR1 is SNHLY, CDR2 FYNNEI. V was shortened by 7 bases and J by 1 base, with 13 bases between the two germline ends.

Regarding this clone: Mismatch with germline at one junction end may stem from a read error. The chain recombines TRBV15 with TRBJ1-6; D is unresolved. This CDR3 comprises 15 residues. CDR1 is LNHNV and CDR2 is YYDKDF in the germline V gene (reference sequence). The CDR3: CATSRLQSGESPLQF. CDR3 in DNA: TGTGCCACCAGCAGGCTTCAAAGTGGGGAATCACCCCTCCAATTT.